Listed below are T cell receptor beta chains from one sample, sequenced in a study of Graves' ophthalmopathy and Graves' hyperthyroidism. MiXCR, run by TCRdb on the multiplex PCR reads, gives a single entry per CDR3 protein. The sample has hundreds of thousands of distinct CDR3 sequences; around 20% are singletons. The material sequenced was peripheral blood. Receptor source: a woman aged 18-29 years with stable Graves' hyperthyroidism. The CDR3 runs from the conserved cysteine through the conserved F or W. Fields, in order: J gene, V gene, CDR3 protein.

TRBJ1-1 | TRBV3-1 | CASSRGGLGNEAFF
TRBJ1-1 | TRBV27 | CASSSLDRRTPNTEAFF
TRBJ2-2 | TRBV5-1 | CASRAGLGFGELFF
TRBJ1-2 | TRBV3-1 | CASSPNTGRTDGYTF
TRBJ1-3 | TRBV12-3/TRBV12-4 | CASGKDSGNTIYF
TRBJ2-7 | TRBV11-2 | CASTRTGAGTRDEQYF
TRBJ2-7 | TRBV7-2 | CASSQSVAGGTEQYF
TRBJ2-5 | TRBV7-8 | CASSTPWGKRETQYF
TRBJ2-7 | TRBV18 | CASSPPGDRGDYEQYF
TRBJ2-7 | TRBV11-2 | CASSFTDSSYEQYF
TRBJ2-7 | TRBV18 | CASSPEGYEQYF
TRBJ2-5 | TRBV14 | CASSQEDPRAGRPWETQYF
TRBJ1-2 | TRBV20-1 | CSASGRTNYGYTF
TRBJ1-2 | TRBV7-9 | CATRGGADFYGYTF
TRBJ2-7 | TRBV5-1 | CASSFGSINYEQYF
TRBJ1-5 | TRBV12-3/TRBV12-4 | CASSPNNQPQHF
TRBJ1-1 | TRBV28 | CASSPPGGGSEAFF
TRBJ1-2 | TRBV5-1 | CASSLASRDRNGYTF
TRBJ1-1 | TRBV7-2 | CASSFSRRPNTEAFF
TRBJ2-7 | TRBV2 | CATKSKFYEQYF
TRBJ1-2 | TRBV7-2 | CASSLVGGDSYGYTF
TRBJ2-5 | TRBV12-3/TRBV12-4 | CASTFGGSGFETQYF
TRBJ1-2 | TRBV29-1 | CSVEDQGQGDGYTF
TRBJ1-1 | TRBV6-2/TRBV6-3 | CASSNRDRDEAFF
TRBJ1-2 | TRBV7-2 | CASSLRSGGYGYTF
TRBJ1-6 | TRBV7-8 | CASSPRRGPPIKNSPLHF
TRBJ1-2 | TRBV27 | CASSFSTGGADGYTF
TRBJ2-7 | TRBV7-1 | CASSSTLGLAGETNSYEQYF